This T cell receptor beta chain appears in the sequencing data of a study of shared clonotypes between healthy human individuals. Study-wide findings and caveats: Deeper or shallower sequencing was expected to change how clonotypes are shared among donors. Of the naive CD4 clonotypes, roughly 5.2% were shared across several donors.

Per germline, CDR1 MNHEY and CDR2 SMNVEV (reference sequence). CDR3 length equals 15 residues. With 8 bases clipped from V and 5 bases from J, the junction kept 11 bases outside the gene matches. Some 30,000 T cell genomes, or approximately 200 ng DNA, went into the sorted-subset replicate PCRs. Sequencing used immunoSEQ multiplex PCR; TCRdb keeps in-frame clones, though not all of them. The table shows millions of clones, with 93% occurring only once. CD45RO-negative CD8 cells positively selected for CCR7 made up the naive population, which excluded terminally differentiated effector memory CD45RA+ cells. With regard to this clone: Its antigen is unknown.

The source of this sequence is a man aged 18 to 29 in good health. Some clones in this sample may be carry-over from other donors' samples. This chain uses TRBV27 with TRBJ2-1, with TRBD1 matching 8 bases. The specimen was naive CD8+ T cells from PBMCs. As DNA, the CDR3 is TGTGCCAGCGGCGGGGCAGGGGGCGGTCACAATGAGCAGTTCTTC. This gives the protein CASGGAGGGHNEQFF.